Each of the 20 T cell receptor beta chains below was sequenced from the same sample in a study of T cells in Graves' hyperthyroidism and ophthalmopathy. Researchers amplified the TCR beta CDR3 regions from RNA transcripts. Primed by the HTBI set, a first-round RT-PCR was run on the TCR CDR3. TCRdb used MiXCR to reprocess the multiplex PCR reads, holding one entry per CDR3 protein. The sample includes about 46,000 distinct CDR3 sequences, 45% to 50% of them seen just once. Sequenced material: peripheral blood or thyroid tissue (not recorded which). Source of these receptors: a woman aged 45-65 years with Graves' hyperthyroidism.

The chain is built from TRBV5-1 and TRBJ2-5; D is ambiguous. Germline V lookup: CDR1 SGHRS, CDR2 YFSETQ. Deletions cut 4 bases from V and 5 bases from J, with 15 bases between. This CDR3 is built from 14 residues. CDR3 coding DNA: TGCGCCAGCAGCCCTACCGTGACAACGGAGACCCAGTACTTC. It specifies CASSPTVTTETQYF.

The chain has TRBV10-2 and TRBJ2-7; D perhaps matches TRBD1 (6 bases). The CDR3 covers 12 residues. The V gene lost 8 bases and the J gene lost 1 base, with 9 bases spanning the gap. CDR1 is WSHSY and CDR2 is SAAADI in the germline V gene. This CDR3 reads CASGQLSYEQYF. CDR3 in DNA: TGCGCCAGCGGACAGCTATCCTACGAGCAGTACTTC.

This chain joins TRBV20-1 and TRBJ2-1; D unclear. The germline V gene encodes CDR1 DFQATT and CDR2 SNEGSKA (reference sequence). The CDR3 runs to 10 residues. The ends were cut back, 3 bases at V and 9 bases at J, with 6 bases in the middle. The DNA for the CDR3 is TGCAGTGCTAGTTACCGTGAGCAGTTCTTC. Protein product: CSASYREQFF.

This chain connects TRBV27 to TRBJ2-2; no clear D gene. The germline V gene encodes CDR1 MNHEY and CDR2 SMNVEV (reference sequence). V was shortened by 6 bases and J by 2 bases, with 7 bases between the two germline ends. The CDR3 has 13 amino acids. Here the CDR3 reads CASRWINTGELFF. In nucleotides, the CDR3 is TGTGCCAGCAGGTGGATCAACACCGGGGAGCTGTTTTTT.

J is TRBJ1-1 and V is TRBV15; 7 positions match TRBD1. The ends lost 2 bases at V and 0 bases at J; junction bases unmatched: 9. The CDR3 contains 17 residues. Germline V CDR1 and CDR2: LNHNV, YYDKDF (reference sequence). The CDR3 reads CATSRLRAGGMNTEAFF. CDR3 bases: TGTGCCACCAGCAGACTTCGGGCAGGGGGGATGAACACTGAAGCTTTCTTT.

The chain is built from TRBV9 and TRBJ2-7, with TRBD2 matching 11 bases. This CDR3 has 17 residues. CDR1 is SGDLS, CDR2 YYNGEE, per germline. V trimming: 2 bases; J trimming: 0 bases; junction bases outside the gene matches: 7. The CDR3 loop reads CASSVGALAGASYEQYF. CDR3 nucleotide sequence: TGTGCCAGCAGCGTGGGGGCACTAGCGGGAGCCTCCTACGAGCAGTACTTC. Filled out from reference TRBV9 and TRBJ2-7, the complete variable domain reads DSGVTQTPKHLITATGQRVTLRCSPRSGDLSVYWYQQSLDQGLQFLIQYYNGEERAKGNILERFSAQQFPDLHSELNLSSLELGDSALYFCASSVGALAGASYEQYFGPGTRLTVT.

This clonotype was detected a few times. The chain carries TRBV20-1 and TRBJ1-1; D is unclear. CDR1 is DFQATT, CDR2 SNEGSKA, per germline (reference sequence). V dropped 1 base and J dropped 1 base, with 4 bases sitting between them. The CDR3 extends over 12 amino acids. CDR3 DNA sequence: TGCAGTGCTAGAGCTCCGAACACTGAAGCTTTCTTT. Its protein is CSARAPNTEAFF.

About this clonotype itself: A read error may produce the germline difference seen at one junction end. This rearrangement joins TRBV7-2 to TRBJ2-5, with D possibly being TRBD1 (5 bases). Germline lookup yields CDR1 SGHTA and CDR2 FQGNSA. This CDR3 is 13 amino acids long. The DNA for the CDR3 is TGTGCCGGCAGCTTAACCAGGGAAGAGACCCAGTACTTC. Protein sequence: CAGSLTREETQYF.

The V call is TRBV20-1, the J call TRBJ2-7; TRBD2 matches at 13 bases. The CDR3 contains 16 residues. From germline, CDR1 is DFQATT and CDR2 SNEGSKA (reference sequence). V was clipped by 0 bases and J by 11 bases; unmatched bases: 13. The CDR3 reads CSARDITGLAGAREYF. As DNA, the CDR3 is TGCAGTGCTAGAGATATTACCGGACTAGCGGGAGCGAGGGAGTACTTC.

With regard to this clonotype: This may arise from a read error, as a much more abundant clone is one base away. This chain uses TRBV12-3 or TRBV12-4 with TRBJ1-4, with D possibly being TRBD1 (5 bases). This CDR3 is 16 amino acids long. The CDR3 protein is CASSPRSHGTNERLFF. Written as DNA, the CDR3 is TGTGCCAGCAGTCCCCGGTCCCACGGGACTAATGAAAGACTGTTTTTT.

This clonotype was counted a few times. The chain combines TRBV29-1 with TRBJ1-2, with D unresolved. The CDR3 runs 11 residues. Trimming left V 8 bases short and J 8 bases short, with 15 bases between. Germline V gene sequence: CDR1 SQVTM, CDR2 ANQGSEA. CDR3 loop: CSFNLAEGYTF. The CDR3 DNA reads TGCAGCTTTAATCTTGCTGAGGGCTACACCTTC.

Details on this clonotype: One end of the junction varies from germline; a read error may be responsible. The CDR3 nucleotides read TGTGCCAGCACCGAAACAGGGTCCTCTGGAAACATCATATATTTT. It is translated as CASTETGSSGNIIYF. The gene calls are TRBV7-9 and TRBJ1-3, with D maybe TRBD1 (6 bases). Germline CDR1 is SEHNR and CDR2 is FQNEAQ (reference sequence). This CDR3 region has 15 residues.

The chain links TRBV7-9 to TRBJ2-5; either TRBD1 or TRBD2 may fit D (6 bases each). This CDR3 spans 14 amino acids. V gave up 5 bases and J gave up 7 bases, with 17 bases separating them. Germline CDR1 reads SEHNR; CDR2 reads FQNEAQ (reference sequence). The CDR3 loop is CASSGTSGDVTQYF. Written as DNA, the CDR3 is TGTGCCAGCAGCGGGACATCGGGGGACGTGACCCAGTACTTC.

The chain combines TRBV29-1 with TRBJ2-7, with D perhaps TRBD1 or TRBD2 (5 bases each). V was shortened by 4 bases and J by 2 bases, with 24 bases between the two germline ends. CDR3 length: 17 amino acids. CDR1 and CDR2 from the germline V gene are SQVTM and ANQGSEA. CDR3 in DNA: TGCAGCGTTGGCAAGGGACGGAGAAAATACGATACCTACGAGCAGTACTTC. Translating gives CSVGKGRRKYDTYEQYF.

This clonotype was seen many times. The chain carries TRBV20-1 and TRBJ1-2, with TRBD1 identical over 11 bases. The J segment lost 6 bases and the V segment lost 6 bases, leaving 9 bases of the junction unmatched. Germline V CDR1 and CDR2: DFQATT, SNEGSKA (reference sequence). This CDR3 is 14 amino acids long. The CDR3 is CSAIDGTGGNGYTF. CDR3 nucleotide sequence: TGCAGTGCAATAGACGGGACAGGGGGTAATGGCTACACCTTC.

In its sample, this clonotype was seen a few times. The chain has TRBV28 and TRBJ1-4, with D hard to call. This CDR3 region has 16 residues. The V end lost 3 bases, the J end lost 3 bases, and 14 bases lay between the germline ends. Germline CDR1 and CDR2: MDHEN and SYDVKM. CDR3 coding DNA: TGTGCCAGCAGTTTTGGTTCGGACGGCTCTAATGAAAAACTGTTTTTT. As protein: CASSFGSDGSNEKLFF.

The rearrangement links TRBV20-1 to TRBJ1-6; TRBD1 matches at 8 bases. Losses at the gene ends were 1 base for V and 10 bases for J; bases not matched to a gene: 12. Germline V lookup: CDR1 DFQATT, CDR2 SNEGSKA (reference sequence). This CDR3 is built from 16 residues. CDR3 loop: CSARVGTGPEGSPLHF. CDR3 nucleotide sequence: TGCAGTGCTAGAGTAGGGACAGGACCAGAAGGGTCACCCCTCCACTTT.

The chain has TRBV25-1 and TRBJ1-1; D ambiguous. CDR1 and CDR2 from the germline V gene are MGHDK and SYGVNS. The CDR3 runs to 14 residues. Trimming took off 5 bases at V and 3 bases at J, with 13 bases between the two ends. The CDR3 coding sequence is TGTGCCAGCAGTAGAGGTGCGGGTTACACTGAAGCTTTCTTT. This gives the protein CASSRGAGYTEAFF.

V and J are TRBV25-1 and TRBJ1-6; 7 nucleotides agree with TRBD1. Germline CDR1 reads MGHDK; CDR2 reads SYGVNS. This CDR3 has 16 amino acids. Losses at the gene ends were 7 bases for V and 8 bases for J; bases not matched to a gene: 14. This CDR3 is CASTQSGDSQDSPLHF. The DNA for the CDR3 is TGTGCCAGCACCCAATCCGGGGACAGTCAAGATTCACCCCTCCACTTT.

The chain combines TRBV6-6 with TRBJ2-5, with 9 bases that match TRBD1. Germline trimming cut 5 bases from V and 3 bases from J; bases unmatched to any gene: 16. Germline values: CDR1 MNHNY, CDR2 SVGAGI (reference sequence). The CDR3 covers 18 residues. The CDR3 DNA reads TGTGCCAGCAGTGAAGAACCGACAGGGGGAGGGCCGGAAGAGACCCAGTACTTC. This sequence encodes CASSEEPTGGGPEETQYF.